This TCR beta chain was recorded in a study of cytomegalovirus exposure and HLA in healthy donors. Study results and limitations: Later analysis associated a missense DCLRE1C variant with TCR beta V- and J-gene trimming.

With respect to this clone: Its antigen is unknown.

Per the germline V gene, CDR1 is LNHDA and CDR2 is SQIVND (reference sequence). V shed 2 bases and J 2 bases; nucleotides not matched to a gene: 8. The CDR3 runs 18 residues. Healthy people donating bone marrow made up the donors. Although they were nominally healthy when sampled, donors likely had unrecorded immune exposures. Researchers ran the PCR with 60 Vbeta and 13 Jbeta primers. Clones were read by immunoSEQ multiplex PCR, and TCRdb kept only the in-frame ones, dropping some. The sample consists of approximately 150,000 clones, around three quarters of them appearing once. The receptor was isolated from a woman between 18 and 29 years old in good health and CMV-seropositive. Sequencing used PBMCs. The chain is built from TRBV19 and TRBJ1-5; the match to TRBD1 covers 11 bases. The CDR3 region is CASSIKDRGRFGNQPQHF. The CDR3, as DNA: TGTGCCAGTAGTATAAAGGACAGGGGGCGGTTTGGCAATCAGCCCCAGCATTTT.